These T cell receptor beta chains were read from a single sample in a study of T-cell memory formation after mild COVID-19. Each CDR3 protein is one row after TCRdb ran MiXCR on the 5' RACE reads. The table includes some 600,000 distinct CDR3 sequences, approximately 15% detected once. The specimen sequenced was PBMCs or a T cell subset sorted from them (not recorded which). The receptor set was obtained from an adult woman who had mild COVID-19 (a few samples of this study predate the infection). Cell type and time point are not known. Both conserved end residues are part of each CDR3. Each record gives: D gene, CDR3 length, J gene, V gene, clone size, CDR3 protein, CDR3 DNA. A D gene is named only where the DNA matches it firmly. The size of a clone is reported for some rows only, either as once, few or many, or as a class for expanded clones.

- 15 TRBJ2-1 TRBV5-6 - CASSRIGLGHNEQFF TGTGCCAGCAGCCGGATCGGGCTGGGTCACAATGAGCAGTTCTTC
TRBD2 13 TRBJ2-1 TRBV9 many CASGGGPYNEQFF TGTGCCAGCGGGGGGGGACCTTACAATGAGCAGTTCTTC
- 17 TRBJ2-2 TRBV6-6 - CASSWDSGLTNTGELFF TGTGCCAGCAGTTGGGACTCGGGACTTACGAACACCGGGGAGCTGTTTTTT
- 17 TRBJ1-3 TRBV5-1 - CASSPRAEGSVGNTIYF TGCGCCAGCAGCCCTCGGGCGGAGGGGTCGGTTGGAAACACCATATATTTT
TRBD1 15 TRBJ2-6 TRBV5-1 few CASTEGQGRANVLTF TGCGCCAGCACTGAAGGACAGGGAAGGGCCAACGTCCTGACTTTC
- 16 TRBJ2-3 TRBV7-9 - CASSLPHFPPGDTQYF TGTGCCAGCAGCTTACCCCACTTCCCCCCGGGGGATACGCAGTATTTT
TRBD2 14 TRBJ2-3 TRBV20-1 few CSARSLADTDTQYF TGCAGTGCTAGGTCCCTAGCGGACACAGATACGCAGTATTTT
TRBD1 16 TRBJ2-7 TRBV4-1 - CASSLTLDRDSYEQYF TGCGCCAGCAGCCTTACCTTAGACAGGGACTCCTACGAGCAGTACTTC
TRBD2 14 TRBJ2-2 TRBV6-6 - CASLAGVFTGELFF TGTGCCAGCCTTGCGGGAGTCTTCACCGGGGAGCTGTTTTTT
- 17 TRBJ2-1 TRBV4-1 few CASSQERLSATSNEQFF TGCGCCAGCAGCCAAGAACGGCTGTCAGCGACTAGCAATGAGCAGTTCTTC
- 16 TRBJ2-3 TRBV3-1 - CASRPSGGGPSNTQYF TGTGCCAGCAGACCCAGTGGGGGGGGGCCGTCAAATACGCAGTATTTT
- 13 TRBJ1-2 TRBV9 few CASSVPGVYGYTF TGTGCCAGCAGCGTGCCAGGGGTCTATGGCTACACCTTC
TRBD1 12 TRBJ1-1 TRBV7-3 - CASGDSTTEAFF TGTGCCAGCGGGGACAGTACAACCGAAGCTTTCTTT
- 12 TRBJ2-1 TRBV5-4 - CASSWGYNEQFF TGTGCCAGCAGCTGGGGTTACAATGAGCAGTTCTTC
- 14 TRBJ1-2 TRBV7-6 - CASSIFPGNYGYTF TGTGCCAGCAGCATCTTTCCAGGGAACTATGGCTACACCTTC
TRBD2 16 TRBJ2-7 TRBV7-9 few CASSSLAGGISYEQYF TGTGCCAGCAGCTCTCTAGCGGGAGGGATCTCCTACGAGCAGTACTTC
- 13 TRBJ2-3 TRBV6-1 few CASRVGGTDTQYF TGTGCCAGCCGGGTCGGGGGCACAGATACGCAGTATTTT
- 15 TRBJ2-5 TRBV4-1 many CASSPGAANRETQYF TGCGCCAGCAGCCCTGGGGCGGCTAACCGAGAGACCCAGTACTTC
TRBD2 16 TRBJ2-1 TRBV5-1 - CASSTYYGGGVNEQFF TGCGCCAGCAGTACATACTATGGCGGGGGAGTCAATGAGCAGTTCTTC
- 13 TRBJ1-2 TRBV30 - CAWSVGQNYGYTF TGTGCCTGGAGTGTCGGTCAAAACTATGGCTACACCTTC
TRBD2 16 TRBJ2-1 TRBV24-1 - CATSDPAGTVHNEQFF TGTGCCACCAGTGACCCAGCGGGAACGGTCCACAATGAGCAGTTCTTC
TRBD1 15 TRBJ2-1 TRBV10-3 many CATIDRVGSYNEQFF TGTGCCACGATAGACAGGGTAGGATCCTACAATGAGCAGTTCTTC
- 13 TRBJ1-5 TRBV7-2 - CASSAIPESAQHF TGTGCCAGCAGCGCAATTCCTGAATCAGCCCAGCATTTT
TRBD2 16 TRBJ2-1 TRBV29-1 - CSVEDLHGGAVNEQFF TGCAGCGTTGAAGATCTTCACGGGGGGGCTGTCAATGAGCAGTTCTTC
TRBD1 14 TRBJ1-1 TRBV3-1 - CASSHTDRSLEAFF TGTGCCAGCAGCCATACGGACAGGAGCTTGGAAGCTTTCTTT
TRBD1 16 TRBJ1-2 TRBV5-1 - CASSQGQGAANYGYTF TGCGCCAGCAGCCAAGGACAGGGGGCTGCTAACTATGGCTACACCTTC
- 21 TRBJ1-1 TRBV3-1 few CASSQAWGIRAGEGKRTEAFF TGTGCCAGCAGCCAAGCCTGGGGGATTAGGGCAGGGGAAGGAAAAAGGACTGAAGCTTTCTTT
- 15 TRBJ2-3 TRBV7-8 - CASSLAKGGRDTQYF TGTGCCAGCAGCTTAGCCAAGGGGGGACGCGATACGCAGTATTTT
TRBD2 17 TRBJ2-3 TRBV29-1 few CSVEDGRTSGSTDTQYF TGCAGCGTTGAAGATGGGAGGACTAGCGGGAGCACAGATACGCAGTATTTT
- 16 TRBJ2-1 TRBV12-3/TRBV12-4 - CASRRDGRGAYNEQFF TGTGCCAGCAGACGCGACGGGCGGGGAGCCTACAATGAGCAGTTCTTC
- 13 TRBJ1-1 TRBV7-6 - CASSLVLGTEAFF TGTGCCAGCAGCTTAGTATTGGGCACTGAAGCTTTCTTT
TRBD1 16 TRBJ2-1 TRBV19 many CASSIDGTGKLNEQFF TGTGCCAGTAGTATAGATGGGACAGGGAAATTGAATGAGCAGTTCTTC
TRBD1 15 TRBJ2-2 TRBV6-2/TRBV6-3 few CASSSTGTGSGELFF TGTGCCAGCAGTTCCACCGGGACAGGGTCCGGGGAGCTGTTTTTT
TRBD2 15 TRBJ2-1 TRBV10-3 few CAISERGWAGTSQFF TGTGCCATCAGTGAGAGAGGGTGGGCCGGGACTAGCCAGTTCTTC
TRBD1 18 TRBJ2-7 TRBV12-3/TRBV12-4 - CASSFDRDRGGDDYEQYF TGTGCCAGCAGTTTTGACCGGGACAGGGGGGGAGATGACTACGAGCAGTACTTC
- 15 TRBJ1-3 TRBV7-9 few CASSLADFSGNTIYF TGTGCCAGCAGCTTAGCGGATTTCTCTGGAAACACCATATATTTT
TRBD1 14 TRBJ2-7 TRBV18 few CASSQQGFFDEQYF TGTGCCAGCTCCCAACAGGGGTTCTTCGACGAGCAGTACTTC
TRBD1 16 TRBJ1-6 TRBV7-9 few CASSRYGQAPNSPLHF TGTGCCAGCAGCCGATATGGACAGGCTCCTAATTCACCCCTCCACTTT
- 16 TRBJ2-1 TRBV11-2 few CASSRIKGPGYNEQFF TGTGCCAGCAGCCGGATTAAGGGTCCCGGGTACAATGAGCAGTTCTTC
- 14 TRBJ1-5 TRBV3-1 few CASSHRSTHQPQHF TGTGCCAGCAGCCACCGTTCAACCCATCAGCCCCAGCATTTT
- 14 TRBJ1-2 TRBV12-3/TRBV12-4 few CASSLGQALYGYTF TGTGCCAGCAGTTTAGGACAGGCCCTTTATGGCTACACCTTC
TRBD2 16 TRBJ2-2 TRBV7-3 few CASSLTLAGGSGELFF TGTGCCAGCAGCTTAACCTTAGCGGGAGGGTCCGGGGAGCTGTTTTTT
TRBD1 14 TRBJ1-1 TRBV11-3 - CASSWTGQNTEAFF TGTGCCAGCAGCTGGACAGGCCAGAACACTGAAGCTTTCTTT
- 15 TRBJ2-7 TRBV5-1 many CASSLAAGVDYEQYF TGCGCCAGCAGCTTGGCCGCCGGGGTGGACTACGAGCAGTACTTC
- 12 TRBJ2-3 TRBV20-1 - CSARDDLDTQYF TGCAGTGCCAGAGATGACTTGGATACGCAGTATTTT
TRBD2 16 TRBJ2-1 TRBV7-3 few CASSSDGSGIRDEQFF TGTGCCAGCAGCTCGGACGGTAGCGGGATCAGGGATGAGCAGTTCTTC
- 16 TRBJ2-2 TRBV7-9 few CASKYIDGSNTGELFF TGTGCCTCCAAATATATAGACGGATCTAACACCGGGGAGCTGTTTTTT
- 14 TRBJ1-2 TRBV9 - CASSVDPGARGYTF TGTGCCAGCAGCGTAGATCCGGGGGCGCGGGGCTACACCTTC
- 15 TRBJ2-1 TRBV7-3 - CASSLPTATYNEQFF TGTGCCAGCAGCCTCCCAACGGCTACATACAATGAGCAGTTCTTC
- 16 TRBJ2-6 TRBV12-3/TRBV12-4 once CASSTSGASGANVLTF TGTGCCAGCAGCACCTCCGGGGCCTCTGGGGCCAACGTCCTGACTTTC
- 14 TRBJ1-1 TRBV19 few CASYRGGLNTEAFF TGTGCCAGTTACCGCGGGGGGTTGAACACTGAAGCTTTCTTT
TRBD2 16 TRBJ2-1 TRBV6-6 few CASSYYSGTSRDEQFF TGTGCCAGCAGTTACTATTCCGGGACTAGCAGAGATGAGCAGTTCTTC
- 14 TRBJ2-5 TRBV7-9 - CASSLVGAFETQYF TGTGCCAGCAGCTTAGTTGGGGCATTTGAGACCCAGTACTTC